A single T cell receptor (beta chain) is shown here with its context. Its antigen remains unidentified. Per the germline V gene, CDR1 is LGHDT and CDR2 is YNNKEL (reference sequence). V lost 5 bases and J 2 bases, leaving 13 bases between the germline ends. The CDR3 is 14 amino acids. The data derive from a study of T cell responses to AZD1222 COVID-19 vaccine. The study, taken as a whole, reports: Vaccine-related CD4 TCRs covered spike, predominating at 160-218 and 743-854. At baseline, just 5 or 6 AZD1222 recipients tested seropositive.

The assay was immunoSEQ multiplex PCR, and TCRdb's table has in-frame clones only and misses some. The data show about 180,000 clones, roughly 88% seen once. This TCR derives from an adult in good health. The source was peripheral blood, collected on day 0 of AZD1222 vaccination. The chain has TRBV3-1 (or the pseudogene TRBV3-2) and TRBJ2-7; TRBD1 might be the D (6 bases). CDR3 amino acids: CASSSTRGPYEQYF. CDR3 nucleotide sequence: TGTGCCAGCAGCTCGACCAGGGGCCCCTACGAGCAGTACTTC.